This TCR beta chain was captured by sequencing in a study of a mutant IDH1 vaccine in newly diagnosed glioma (dated by TCRdb to the early 2020s). About the study as a whole: Of the roughly 31 treated patients, 62.5% were male and approximately 38% were female, and the mean age was approximately 40 years. Prior to enrollment, standard therapy consisting of radiotherapy alone, temozolomide alone, or radiochemotherapy with temozolomide had been administered to patients, with the combination being received by most patients. Six visits were used for peripheral blood collection: V03 (baseline), V05, V07, V10, V12 and V13. Longitudinal TCRB deep sequencing was performed for about 25 treated patients wherever samples were available for exploratory analyses. What the work shows at the level of the full study, not this receptor alone: Pseudoprogression seemed to be unrelated to changes in the top peripheral T cell clonotypes found by TCRB sequencing. Vaccine-induced immune responses across multiple MHC alleles were detected in over 85% of patients. The authors stated that sample limitations prevented analyses of patient blood samples from being reproduced. Availability determined which PBMC samples were chosen for TCRB deep sequencing.

V gives up 6 bases and J gives up 3 bases, and the segment between their germline ends measures 11 bases. Sequences SGHTA (CDR1) and FQGNSA (CDR2) are obtained from the germline V gene. The CDR3 runs 13 residues from the cysteine to the phenylalanine. Only the CDR3 DNA is retained, 39 bases long and in frame from the first base. The library was produced with the immunoSEQ multiplex PCR assay. The hsTCRB Kit was used according to the manufacturer's protocol to amplify rearranged TCR beta chain sequences. TCRB libraries were sequenced on an Illumina MiSeq. Concerning the study's data processing: The proprietary platform of the kit vendor was used for demultiplexing, trimming and gene mapping. TCRdb mirrors the immuneACCESS table, restricted to in-frame sequences. Some clones are absent from its copies; in checked studies, under half trace to an unresolved V gene, and the reason for the others is unknown. Clone size and the V and J calls come from that table; the DNA yielded D and trimming. The sample table holds about 68,000 clones, of which 79% were seen once. The biggest ten clones account for over 8% of the sample.

Read against the paper, the sample's time point label means: baseline, week 1 (first vaccination visit). The treatment or condition label, read with the paper, signifies: pre-vaccination baseline after standard-of-care therapy. The donors had newly diagnosed IDH1-mutant astrocytomas of WHO grade 3 or 4 that showed loss of nuclear ATRX. The samples were drawn from NOA16, a multicentre, single-arm, open-label phase I trial in Germany that tested a mutant IDH1 peptide vaccine in humans for the first time. For immunogenicity testing, the blood drawn at visit V03 was used as the baseline sample. Genomic DNA for TCRB sequencing was extracted from EDTA blood using the DNeasy Blood and Tissue Kit. This clone was counted once. Its antigen is currently not known. No quality values exist for individual bases; no much larger clone is one base distant.

The starting material was PBMCs, obtained from a glioma patient treated with radiotherapy, temozolomide or both. The source is a man aged 50 to 59 with glioma. In this chain, TRBV7-2 is recombined with TRBJ1-2; the D gene remains uncertain. The DNA reads as follows: TGTGCCAGCAGTGGGGAGACGTACTATGGCTACACCTTC. This encodes CASSGETYYGYTF.